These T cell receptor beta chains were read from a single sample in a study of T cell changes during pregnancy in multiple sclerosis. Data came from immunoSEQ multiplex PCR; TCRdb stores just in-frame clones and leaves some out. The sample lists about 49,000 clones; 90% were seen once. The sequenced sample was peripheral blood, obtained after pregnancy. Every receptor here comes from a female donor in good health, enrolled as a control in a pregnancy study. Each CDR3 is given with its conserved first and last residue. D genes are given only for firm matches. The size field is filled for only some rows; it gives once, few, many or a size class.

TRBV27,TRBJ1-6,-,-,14,TGTGCCAGCAGTTTTAAGGCCACGGGGTCACCCCTCCACTTT,CASSFKATGSPLHF
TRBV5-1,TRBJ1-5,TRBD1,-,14,TGCGCCAGCAGCTCAGGGGGCAGCAATCAGCCCCAGCATTTT,CASSSGGSNQPQHF
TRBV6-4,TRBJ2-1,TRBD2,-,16,TGTGCCAGCAGTGACCAAGCGGGGGGGCTGTACAATGAGCAGTTCTTC,CASSDQAGGLYNEQFF
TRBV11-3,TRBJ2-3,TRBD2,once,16,TGTGCCAGCAGCCTCGGGACTAGCGGGAGCACAGATACGCAGTATTTT,CASSLGTSGSTDTQYF
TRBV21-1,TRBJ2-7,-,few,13,TGTGCCAGCAGCAAAGCGGGGGGAGCGGGAGACCCTTTC,CASSKAGGAGDPF
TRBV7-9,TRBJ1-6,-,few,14,TGTGCCAGCAGCCCTGGGAGGGATAATTCACCCCTCCACTTT,CASSPGRDNSPLHF
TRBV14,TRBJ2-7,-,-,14,TGTGCCAGCAGCGTCGACTGGAGAGACTACGAGCAGTACTTC,CASSVDWRDYEQYF
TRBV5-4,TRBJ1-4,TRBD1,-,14,TGTGCCAGCAGCAAGGGACAGCTCAATGAAAAACTGTTTTTT,CASSKGQLNEKLFF
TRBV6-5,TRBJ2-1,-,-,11,TGTGCCAGCAGCTCTATAGATGAGCAGTTCTTC,CASSSIDEQFF
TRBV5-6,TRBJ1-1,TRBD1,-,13,TGTGCCAGCAGCCGGAGACAGGGCACTGAAGCTTTCTTT,CASSRRQGTEAFF
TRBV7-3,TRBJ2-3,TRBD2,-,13,TGTGCCAGCAGCTTAATAGCGGCGGGGGCGCAGTATTTT,CASSLIAAGAQYF
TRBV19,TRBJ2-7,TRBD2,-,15,TGTGCCAGTAGTATAAGACTAGCGGGGGGCTACGAGCAGTACTTC,CASSIRLAGGYEQYF
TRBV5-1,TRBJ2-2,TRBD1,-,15,TGCGCCAGCAGCCTGAAGGGACAGTCCACCGGGGAGCTGTTTTTT,CASSLKGQSTGELFF
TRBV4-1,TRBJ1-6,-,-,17,TGCGCCAGCAGCCCCCTTTCATCGAGCTCCTATAATTCACCCCTCCACTTT,CASSPLSSSSYNSPLHF
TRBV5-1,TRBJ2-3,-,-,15,TGCGCCAGCACCCCGAAGCCCGGTTTCACAGATACGCAGTATTTT,CASTPKPGFTDTQYF
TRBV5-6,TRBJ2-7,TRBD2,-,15,TGTGCCAGCAGCTTAGGGGCTAGCGGGGCCTACGAGCAGTACTTC,CASSLGASGAYEQYF
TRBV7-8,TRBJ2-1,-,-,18,TGTGCCAGCAGTCGGGTTCAGAGCAGCCGAGACTCCTACAATGAGCAGTTCTTC,CASSRVQSSRDSYNEQFF
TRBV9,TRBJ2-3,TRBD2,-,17,TGTGCCAGTTCGAGAGAGGGGTCTAGCGGGAAATGGAATACGCAGTATTTT,CASSREGSSGKWNTQYF
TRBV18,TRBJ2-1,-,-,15,TGTGCCAGCTCACGCGTGAAGCGGGTTTACAATGAGCAGTTCTTC,CASSRVKRVYNEQFF
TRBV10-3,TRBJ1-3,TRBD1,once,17,TGTGCCATCAGGCGGGACAGGGCAACAGTCTCTGGAAACACCATATATTTT,CAIRRDRATVSGNTIYF